The 30 T cell receptor beta chains reported below all come from one sample, sequenced in a study of molecular identifiers for immune sequencing clone quantification. TCRdb processed the PCR reads anew with MiXCR; each CDR3 protein has one entry. Among approximately 500,000 distinct CDR3 sequences listed, 20% to 25% were seen once. The sequenced sample was naive CD8+ T cells from blood, with Jurkat cell RNA spiked in. As to subset: FACS-sorted CD8+CD4-CCR7+CD45RA+ naive T cells. The receptors were sampled from a human donor in good health. Some libraries in this study had Jurkat cell RNA spiked in.

The V and J genes are TRBV4-1 and TRBJ1-2, with D unresolved. The germline CDR1 and CDR2 sequences are MGHRA and YSYEKL. The V and J ends lost 4 bases and 0 bases respectively, with 15 bases between them. The CDR3 covers 16 residues. In DNA form, the CDR3 reads TGCGCCAGCAGCCCTTCGACGGAGCGAGCTAACTATGGCTACACCTTC. Translated: CASSPSTERANYGYTF.

This clonotype was seen a few times. Relative to the germline gene, one junction end is altered; a read error may explain this. This chain uses TRBV6-5 with TRBJ2-7; 9 bases align to TRBD1. CDR3 size: 19 residues. Germline V gene data show CDR1 as MNHEY and CDR2 as SVGAGI. The CDR3 is CAGSYSWDRDRLGNYEQYF. CDR3 DNA sequence: TGTGCCGGCAGTTACTCGTGGGACAGGGATAGATTGGGCAACTACGAGCAGTACTTC.

The V gene is TRBV19, the J gene TRBJ2-2, with 9 bases identical to TRBD2. J lost 6 bases, V lost 3 bases, and 8 bases had no gene match. Germline CDR1 reads LNHDA; CDR2 reads SQIVND (reference sequence). This CDR3 has 16 amino acids. CDR3 nucleotides: TGTGCCAGTAGTATCGGTAGCGGGAGCCGAGCCGGGGAGCTGTTTTTT. Encoded protein: CASSIGSGSRAGELFF.

At least ten counts were recorded for this clonotype. The genes are TRBV4-1 and TRBJ1-5; TRBD1 might be the D (5 bases). Germline assignment: CDR1 MGHRA and CDR2 YSYEKL. The germline V and J ends were trimmed by 2 bases and 4 bases, with 9 bases remaining between them. The CDR3 totals 14 residues. CDR3 loop: CASSQLSGNQPQHF. CDR3 coding DNA: TGCGCCAGCAGCCAATTGTCAGGGAATCAGCCCCAGCATTTT.

This clonotype was seen only a few times. V usage is TRBV7-9 and J usage is TRBJ1-1, with a tentative D call TRBD1 (5 bases). V was clipped by 1 base and J by 5 bases, with 20 bases between them. The germline V gene has CDR1 SEHNR and CDR2 FQNEAQ (reference sequence). This CDR3 is 17 amino acids long. This CDR3 reads CASSLEWDRGTETEAFF. In DNA, the CDR3 is TGTGCCAGCAGCTTAGAGTGGGACCGAGGAACCGAAACTGAAGCTTTCTTT.

This clonotype has just a few counts. V gene TRBV5-6 combines with J gene TRBJ2-7; tentatively, D is TRBD1 (6 bases). V lost 0 bases and J 4 bases, leaving 17 bases between the germline ends. Germline CDR1 and CDR2: SGHDT and YYEEEE. This CDR3 region has 16 residues. This CDR3 reads CASSLATGSFPYEQYF. CDR3 nucleotide sequence: TGTGCCAGCAGCTTGGCCACAGGGTCCTTCCCTTACGAGCAGTACTTC.

This clonotype was found a few times. The J gene is TRBJ1-1, the V gene TRBV6-6, with D perhaps TRBD1 (5 bases). The CDR3 totals 15 residues. Trimming left V 0 bases short and J 3 bases short, with 11 bases between. Germline V lookup: CDR1 MNHNY, CDR2 SVGAGI (reference sequence). CDR3 sequence: CASSYSGGGYTEAFF. CDR3 DNA sequence: TGTGCCAGCAGTTACTCTGGGGGAGGGTACACTGAAGCTTTCTTT.

This clonotype was counted ten times or more. The chain links TRBV2 to TRBJ1-1; D may be TRBD1 (5 bases). The CDR3 length is 14 residues. Germline V gives CDR1 SNHLY, CDR2 FYNNEI. V lost 0 bases to trimming and J lost 5 bases, with 10 bases between them. The CDR3 here is CASSEAGEWTEAFF. The CDR3 DNA follows: TGTGCCAGCAGTGAAGCAGGGGAGTGGACTGAAGCTTTCTTT.

V is TRBV4-3 and J is TRBJ2-1; perhaps D is TRBD1 or TRBD2 (6 bases each). The CDR3 totals 16 residues. Germline assignment: CDR1 LGHNA and CDR2 YSLEER. V was pared by 0 bases and J by 3 bases, with 12 bases between. CDR3 sequence reads: CASSQDWGALYNEQFF. The CDR3 DNA sequence: TGCGCCAGCAGCCAAGATTGGGGGGCCCTCTACAATGAGCAGTTCTTC.

V gene TRBV4-1 combines with J gene TRBJ2-3, with TRBD1 matching 7 bases. The CDR3 is 16 amino acids. Unmatched junction bases numbered 9, after V lost 4 bases and J lost 2 bases. Germline-derived CDR1 and CDR2 are MGHRA and YSYEKL. Written as DNA, the CDR3 is TGCGCCAGCAGCCTCTACCCAGGGGGTAACACAGATACGCAGTATTTT. Protein product: CASSLYPGGNTDTQYF.

In this sample, this clonotype turned up a few times. The DNA is left out, because the CDR3 cannot be placed on it with certainty; the CDR3 is given as TCRdb lists it. The chain employs TRBV3-1 and TRBJ2-6; the table's D call, TRBD2, has no DNA check behind it. Germline lookup yields CDR1 LGHDT and CDR2 YNNKEL (reference sequence). The CDR3 has 15 amino acids, counting both end residues. The CDR3 spells CASSLGTFGANVLTF.

This clonotype was detected once. Lacking the conserved final phenylalanine or tryptophan, this CDR3 likely reflects a read error. This chain joins TRBV28 and TRBJ2-2; D is ambiguous. This CDR3 has 14 residues. Trimming left V 3 bases short and J 1 base short, with 6 bases between. Germline V CDR1 and CDR2: MDHEN, SYDVKM. The CDR3 here is CASSLSGNTGELFS. The DNA for the CDR3 is TGTGCCAGCAGTTTGTCAGGGAACACCGGGGAGCTGTTTTCT.

A few counts support this clonotype. The chain employs TRBV29-1 and TRBJ2-7, with D possibly matching TRBD1 (6 bases). Germline-derived CDR1 and CDR2 are SQVTM and ANQGSEA. V was trimmed by 4 bases and J by 4 bases, leaving 17 bases between them. The CDR3 spans 14 residues. The CDR3 loop is CSVVFSGRGYEQYF. In nucleotides, the CDR3 is TGCAGCGTTGTTTTCTCTGGCAGGGGTTACGAGCAGTACTTC.

This clonotype was recorded at least ten times. The rearrangement joins TRBV25-1 to TRBJ2-4; no definite D call. This CDR3 contains 13 residues. Per the germline V gene, CDR1 is MGHDK and CDR2 is SYGVNS. V was trimmed by 4 bases and J by 5 bases, leaving 9 bases between them. The CDR3 region is CASSGGMENIQYF. CDR3 bases: TGTGCCAGCAGTGGGGGTATGGAAAACATTCAGTACTTC. The entire variable domain, with the rest obtained from reference TRBV25-1 and TRBJ2-4, is as follows: EADIYQTPRYLVIGTGKKITLECSQTMGHDKMYWYQQDPGMELHLIHYSYGVNSTEKGDLSSESTVSRIRTEHFPLTLESARPSHTSQYLCASSGGMENIQYFGAGTRLSVL.

This clonotype was recorded many times. The genes are TRBV7-6 and TRBJ2-5, with 12 bases aligning to TRBD2. Per germline, CDR1 SGHVS and CDR2 FNYEAQ. The ends lost 4 bases at V and 2 bases at J; junction bases unmatched: 8. This CDR3 has 17 amino acids. The CDR3 sequence: CASSYQTSGGPQETQYF. CDR3 bases: TGTGCCAGCAGCTACCAGACTAGCGGGGGACCTCAAGAGACCCAGTACTTC.

This clonotype was counted between two and nine times. One base away lies a much larger clone, so this may be a sequencing read error. The gene calls are TRBV5-1 and TRBJ1-5; 7 positions agree with TRBD1. Looked up from germline, CDR1 is SGHRS and CDR2 is YFSETQ. The CDR3 extends over 15 amino acids. The CDR3 DNA follows: TGCGCCAGCAGCTTGGGACAGGGCTTAGATCAGCCCCGGCATTTT. Its protein product is CASSLGQGLDQPRHF.

This clonotype was found a few times. V is TRBV6-5 and J is TRBJ2-1, with D uncertain. Per germline, CDR1 MNHEY and CDR2 SVGAGI. The CDR3 is 16 amino acids. The germline V and J ends were trimmed by 1 base and 0 bases, with 10 bases remaining between them. CDR3 in amino acids: CASSYLPSSSYNEQFF. The CDR3 DNA is TGTGCCAGCAGTTACTTACCGTCCAGCTCCTACAATGAGCAGTTCTTC.

The chain combines TRBV6-2 or TRBV6-3 with TRBJ2-2; 12 bases agree with TRBD2. Losses at the gene ends were 2 bases for V and 0 bases for J; bases not matched to a gene: 4. The CDR3 runs 18 residues. Germline V gene lookup returns CDR1 MNHEY and CDR2 SVGEGT. The CDR3 reads CASSYPPSGGANTGELFF. The CDR3, as DNA: TGTGCCAGCAGTTACCCCCCTAGCGGGGGGGCGAACACCGGGGAGCTGTTTTTT.

This clonotype was observed a few times. The J gene is TRBJ2-3, the V gene TRBV10-3; D uncertain. The CDR3 extends over 14 amino acids. CDR1 and CDR2 (germline): ENHRY, SYGVKD. Trimming cost V 3 bases and J 2 bases, with 9 bases left between them. The CDR3 spells CAISDYRPTDTQYF. The CDR3 bases are TGTGCCATCAGTGACTACCGCCCCACAGATACGCAGTATTTT.

The V call is TRBV6-1, the J call TRBJ1-1; D not resolved. The CDR3 is made up of 15 amino acids. V lost 5 bases, J lost 1 base, and 14 bases lay in between. Germline lookup yields CDR1 MNHNS and CDR2 SASEGT. The CDR3: CASSLSGYPNTEAFF. CDR3 DNA sequence: TGTGCCAGCAGTTTGTCGGGATATCCGAACACTGAAGCTTTCTTT.

This chain uses TRBV30 with TRBJ1-4; TRBD1 might be the D (5 bases). The germline CDR1 and CDR2 sequences are GTSNPN and SVGIG (reference sequence). The V end lost 0 bases, the J end lost 2 bases, and 10 bases lay between the germline ends. The CDR3 runs to 15 residues. The CDR3 nucleotides read TGTGCCTGGAGTGTTGGGGCTGGGACTAATGAAAAACTGTTTTTT. Its protein is CAWSVGAGTNEKLFF.

The genes are TRBV20-1 and TRBJ2-4; D ambiguous. Germline V gene lookup returns CDR1 DFQATT and CDR2 SNEGSKA (reference sequence). Trimming cost V 6 bases and J 5 bases, with 14 bases left between them. The length of the CDR3 is 13 residues. The CDR3 DNA is TGCAGTGCCCAATCTGGTTCGGAAAACATTCAGTACTTC. Protein: CSAQSGSENIQYF.

This clonotype occurred a few times. The chain is built from TRBV29-1 and TRBJ2-7; the D call may be TRBD1 or TRBD2 (6 bases each). The length of the CDR3 is 11 residues. Per the germline V gene, CDR1 is SQVTM and CDR2 is ANQGSEA. Trimming left V 7 bases short and J 2 bases short, with 9 bases between. The CDR3 bases are TGCAGCGGGGGGGACACCTACGAGCAGTACTTC. Translated: CSGGDTYEQYF.

This clonotype was observed a handful of times. The chain carries TRBV12-3 or TRBV12-4 and TRBJ1-4, with TRBD1 as a possible D gene (5 bases). The CDR3 has 16 amino acids. With 6 bases removed from V and 14 bases from J, the gap between germline ends came to 28 bases. CDR3 DNA sequence: TGTGCCAGCAGCTTGGGAGCGACAGCTACCCTATCGATTCTGTTTTTT. It codes for CASSLGATATLSILFF.

The chain has TRBV29-1 and TRBJ2-1, with TRBD2 matching 10 bases. The trim removed 6 bases at V and 6 bases at J, leaving 5 bases unmatched. The length of the CDR3 is 13 residues. Germline V lookup: CDR1 SQVTM, CDR2 ANQGSEA. The CDR3 loop is CSVGTSGANEQFF. CDR3 DNA sequence: TGCAGCGTCGGAACTAGCGGGGCCAATGAGCAGTTCTTC.

This clonotype was recorded many times. The chain uses TRBV19 and TRBJ2-7; no clear D. The CDR3 runs 16 residues. Germline values: CDR1 LNHDA, CDR2 SQIVND (reference sequence). Trimming stripped 3 bases from V and 1 base from J, with 16 bases between. CDR3 in DNA: TGTGCCAGTAGTATCGGACGGAGATCGGTGTCCTACGAGCAGTACTTC. Translating gives CASSIGRRSVSYEQYF.

This clonotype was seen many times. J is TRBJ2-3 and V is TRBV27; D is possibly TRBD2 (6 bases). Trimming removed 3 bases at V and 1 base at J, with 11 bases between. Germline values: CDR1 MNHEY, CDR2 SMNVEV (reference sequence). This CDR3 region has 15 residues. Written as DNA, the CDR3 is TGTGCCAGCAGTTTCACTAGCTTGGGCACAGATACGCAGTATTTT. It yields the protein CASSFTSLGTDTQYF.

A word on this clonotype: Since a much larger clone is just one base distant, this may be a read error. V usage is TRBV7-2 and J usage is TRBJ2-1; 7 bases line up with TRBD1. CDR1 and CDR2 from the germline V gene are SGHTA and FQGNSA. The CDR3 is 15 residues long. Trimming removed 5 bases from V and 3 bases from J; junction bases left unmatched: 7. The chain's CDR3 is CTSSVGGSIYNEQFF. The DNA for the CDR3 is TGTACCAGCAGCGTAGGGGGCAGTATCTACAATGAGCAGTTCTTC.

This clonotype was counted at least ten times. The V call is TRBV29-1, the J call TRBJ1-1; D unresolved. The CDR3 is 11 residues long. Per germline, CDR1 SQVTM and CDR2 ANQGSEA. Trimming stripped 3 bases from V and 3 bases from J, with 5 bases between. CDR3 bases: TGCAGCGTTGACCGGGACACTGAAGCTTTCTTT. It encodes CSVDRDTEAFF.

This clonotype was seen ten or more times. J is TRBJ1-1 and V is TRBV4-2; no reliable D call. The CDR3 is 14 residues long. Germline lookup yields CDR1 LGHNA and CDR2 YNFKEQ. Deletions cut 0 bases from V and 3 bases from J, with 8 bases between. The CDR3 loop is CASSQDGVDTEAFF. CDR3 DNA: TGTGCCAGCAGCCAAGACGGGGTGGACACTGAAGCTTTCTTT.